This TCR beta chain was retrieved from a study of blood T cell repertoires in COVID-19. Germline values: CDR1 MGHRA, CDR2 YSYEKL. This CDR3 has 14 amino acids. Deletions cut 1 base from V and 0 bases from J, with 6 bases between. Repertoires were generated with immunoSEQ multiplex PCR, while TCRdb's copy carries only in-frame clones and drops some. This repertoire shows about 210,000 clones, roughly nine tenths found once; its top ten account for under 30%. The source material was PBMCs or T cells enriched from blood (not recorded which). This sequence was found in a woman aged 40 to 50 in a cohort exposed to, infected with or recovered from COVID-19 (not recorded which). The chain combines TRBV4-1 with TRBJ1-1; D ambiguous. The CDR3 reads CASSQVYLNTEAFF. For the CDR3, the DNA is TGCGCCAGCAGCCAAGTCTACTTGAACACTGAAGCTTTCTTT.